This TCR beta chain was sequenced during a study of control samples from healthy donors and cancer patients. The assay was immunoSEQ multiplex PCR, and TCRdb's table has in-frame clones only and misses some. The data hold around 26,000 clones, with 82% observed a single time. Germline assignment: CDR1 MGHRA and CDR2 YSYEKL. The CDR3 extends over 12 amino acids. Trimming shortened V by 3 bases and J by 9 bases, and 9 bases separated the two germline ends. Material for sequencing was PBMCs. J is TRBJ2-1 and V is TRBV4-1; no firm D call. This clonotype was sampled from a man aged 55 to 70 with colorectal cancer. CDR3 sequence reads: CASSHPVGEQFF. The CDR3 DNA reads TGCGCCAGCAGCCACCCAGTCGGTGAGCAGTTCTTC.